The present T cell receptor (beta chain) was sequenced within a study of cytomegalovirus exposure and HLA in healthy donors. General study results and limits: Presence/absence comparisons presumed near-even sequencing depth among donors. Using the classifier, cytomegalovirus status was reportedly diagnosed with high specificity and sensitivity.

The PCR employed 60 Vbeta primers together with 13 Jbeta primers. Produced via immunoSEQ multiplex PCR; TCRdb's table is partial and in-frame only. The table lists some 160,000 clones, approximately 82% of them singletons. In the case of this clone: Its antigen remains unknown.

The CDR3 extends over 14 amino acids. Germline V gene data show CDR1 as MDHEN and CDR2 as SYDVKM. Trimming took off 3 bases at V and 3 bases at J, with 9 bases between the two ends. Material: PBMCs. The TCR sequence derives from a male donor in good health and CMV-seropositive. This chain connects TRBV28 to TRBJ1-5; perhaps TRBD1 as D (5 bases). The CDR3 sequence is CASSLAGHNQPQHF. For the CDR3, the DNA is TGTGCCAGCAGTTTGGCGGGGCACAATCAGCCCCAGCATTTT.